Included here is one TCR beta chain sequence, with context. Antigen unknown. Each donor was nominally healthy when sampled (though unrecorded immune exposures were likely). The PCR contained 60 Vbeta and 13 Jbeta primers. Repertoires were generated with immunoSEQ multiplex PCR, while TCRdb's copy carries only in-frame clones and drops some. The table records about 43,000 clones, approximately 84% of them present only once. The sample is drawn from a study of cytomegalovirus exposure and HLA in healthy donors. Findings of the study overall: A later analysis found common viral pathogens apparently linked to several of the most significant clusters. TCR beta chains associated with HLA were, in a later analysis, more clonally expanded than equally common others. A later analysis associated 15,000 to 20,000 TCR beta sequences with HLA alleles at a 0.05 false discovery rate.

The sample was PBMCs. This sequence originates from a man aged 50 to 60 in good health and CMV-seronegative.

CDR3: CASSLGRTSGLKSYEQYF. In DNA, the CDR3 is TGTGCCAGCAGCTTAGGGAGGACTAGCGGGTTAAAATCCTACGAGCAGTACTTC. This chain joins TRBV7-9 and TRBJ2-7, with 11 bases fitting TRBD2. Germline CDR1 reads SEHNR; CDR2 reads FQNEAQ (reference sequence). The CDR3 is made up of 18 amino acids. The V and J ends lost 1 base and 1 base, in that order; junction bases with no gene match: 9.